Below are 21 T cell receptor beta chains sequenced from a single sample in a study of blood T cell repertoires in COVID-19. Repertoires were generated with immunoSEQ multiplex PCR, while TCRdb's copy carries only in-frame clones and drops some. The profile shows about 190,000 clones, 70% to 90% of them singletons. Sample: peripheral blood. The receptors were sampled from a man in his thirties or forties with acute or convalescent COVID-19.

The rearrangement links TRBV7-9 to TRBJ1-4, with TRBD1 identical over 7 bases. V lost 5 bases, J lost 8 bases, and 8 bases stayed unmatched. The CDR3 loop spans 14 amino acids. Germline loops: CDR1 SEHNR, CDR2 FQNEAQ (reference sequence). The CDR3 region is CASSPSGGIEKLFF. The CDR3 bases are TGTGCCAGCAGCCCCTCAGGGGGGATCGAAAAACTGTTTTTT. Variable domain in full (rest from reference TRBV7-9 and TRBJ1-4): DTGVSQNPRHKITKRGQNVTFRCDPISEHNRLYWYRQTLGQGPEFLTYFQNEAQLEKSRLLSDRFSAERPKGSFSTLEIQRTEQGDSAMYLCASSPSGGIEKLFFGSGTQLSVL.

This clone was counted between two and nine times. V usage is TRBV19 and J usage is TRBJ2-7; possibly TRBD1 for D (6 bases). This CDR3 has 14 residues. Germline V gives CDR1 LNHDA, CDR2 SQIVND (reference sequence). V dropped 5 bases and J dropped 3 bases, with 14 bases sitting between them. For the CDR3, the DNA is TGTGCCAGTAGTTCCACCGACAGGATCTACGAGCAGTACTTC. This translates into CASSSTDRIYEQYF. Full variable domain (rest looked up from reference TRBV19 and TRBJ2-7): DGGITQSPKYLFRKEGQNVTLSCEQNLNHDAMYWYRQDPGQGLRLIYYSQIVNDFQKGDIAEGYSVSREKKESFPLTVTSAQKNPTAFYLCASSSTDRIYEQYFGPGTRLTVT.

This rearrangement joins TRBV3-1 (or the pseudogene TRBV3-2) to TRBJ2-3; TRBD2 agrees at 12 bases. Germline V gene sequence: CDR1 LGHDT, CDR2 YNNKEL (reference sequence). The CDR3 has 13 residues. The trim removed 6 bases at V and 6 bases at J, leaving 1 base unmatched. The CDR3 region has the DNA TGTGCCAGCAGTGGACTAGCGGGGGATACGCAGTATTTT. Protein product: CASSGLAGDTQYF.

The rearrangement joins TRBV27 to TRBJ1-5, with D perhaps matching TRBD1 (5 bases). From germline, CDR1 is MNHEY and CDR2 SMNVEV (reference sequence). This CDR3 comprises 14 residues. Between the trimmed V and J ends, which lost 6 bases and 6 bases, there was a span of 15 bases. The CDR3 bases are TGTGCCAGCAGCCACCCGGGGGGTGGTCAGCCCCAGCATTTT. Translation gives CASSHPGGGQPQHF.

This chain connects TRBV7-9 to TRBJ1-6; perhaps TRBD1 as D (5 bases). The CDR3 extends over 14 amino acids. The V end lost 1 base, the J end lost 10 bases, and 11 bases lay between the germline ends. The germline gives CDR1 SEHNR, CDR2 FQNEAQ (reference sequence). The DNA for the CDR3 is TGTGCCAGCAGCTTAGAAGGTCGGGGGTCACCCCTCCACTTT. Translation gives CASSLEGRGSPLHF.

The V and J genes are TRBV5-6 and TRBJ1-1; 8 nucleotides match TRBD1. The CDR3 runs to 18 residues. Germline V CDR1 and CDR2: SGHDT, YYEEEE. The V gene end was trimmed by 4 bases and the J gene end by 6 bases; junction bases not matched to a gene: 20. The CDR3 DNA sequence: TGTGCCAGCAGCCCATTGAGGCAGGGGGCCGATTCATCCCCTGAAGCTTTCTTT. Its protein product is CASSPLRQGADSSPEAFF.

The chain combines TRBV3-1 (or the pseudogene TRBV3-2) with TRBJ1-2, with D possibly being TRBD1 (6 bases). Germline CDR1 and CDR2: LGHDT and YNNKEL (reference sequence). V was trimmed by 3 bases and J by 3 bases, leaving 26 bases between them. This CDR3 contains 19 residues. CDR3 amino acids: CASSQIPKGGRTDYYGYTF. CDR3 DNA: TGTGCCAGCAGCCAGATACCTAAGGGGGGGAGAACCGATTACTATGGCTACACCTTC.

The chain is built from TRBV19 and TRBJ1-5; D unresolved. Germline CDR1 reads LNHDA; CDR2 reads SQIVND (reference sequence). The CDR3 runs 14 residues. V was cut by 3 bases and J by 5 bases, with 11 bases left in between. Here the CDR3 DNA reads TGTGCCAGTAGTATGGGTAGGGAGTATCAGCCCCAGCATTTT. It yields the protein CASSMGREYQPQHF. The complete variable domain, with remaining parts taken from reference TRBV19 and TRBJ1-5, reads DGGITQSPKYLFRKEGQNVTLSCEQNLNHDAMYWYRQDPGQGLRLIYYSQIVNDFQKGDIAEGYSVSREKKESFPLTVTSAQKNPTAFYLCASSMGREYQPQHFGDGTRLSIL.

The chain uses TRBV4-1 and TRBJ1-6; no firm D call. The CDR3 is 14 amino acids. The germline CDR1 and CDR2 sequences are MGHRA and YSYEKL. The V gene lost 0 bases and the J gene lost 10 bases, with 10 bases spanning the gap. DNA for the CDR3: TGCGCCAGCAGCCAAGAGCATGAGCTCTCACCCCTCCACTTT. Protein: CASSQEHELSPLHF.

The rearrangement uses TRBV5-4 and TRBJ1-2; tentatively, D is TRBD1 (5 bases). The CDR3 is made up of 13 amino acids. CDR1 is SGHNT, CDR2 YYREEE, per germline (reference sequence). V was trimmed by 0 bases and J by 4 bases, leaving 7 bases between them. The DNA of the CDR3 is TGTGCCAGCAGCTTGGCAGGGCCCTATGGCTACACCTTC. This codes for CASSLAGPYGYTF.

The chain carries TRBV29-1 and TRBJ2-7; no definite D call. CDR1 is SQVTM and CDR2 is ANQGSEA in the germline V gene. The CDR3 totals 14 residues. V was pared by 4 bases and J by 1 base, with 14 bases between. The CDR3 is CSVVDTYQSYEQYF. Here the CDR3 DNA reads TGCAGCGTTGTAGACACCTACCAATCCTACGAGCAGTACTTC.

The CDR3 bases are TGCAGCGCCACCCCGGGACAGGGACTCTACGAGCAGTACTTC. Translating it yields CSATPGQGLYEQYF. The chain recombines TRBV29-1 with TRBJ2-7; 9 bases map to TRBD1. Germline V CDR1 and CDR2: SQVTM, ANQGSEA. This CDR3 has 14 amino acids. The V segment lost 7 bases and the J segment 3 bases; nucleotides outside the gene matches: 10.

This rearrangement joins TRBV27 to TRBJ2-1; possibly TRBD1 for D (5 bases). V lost 3 bases and J lost 7, with 16 bases in between. The germline gives CDR1 MNHEY, CDR2 SMNVEV (reference sequence). The length of the CDR3 is 15 residues. CDR3 nucleotide sequence: TGTGCCAGCAGTTTCGCTCAGGGCCCGGCGAATGAGCAGTTCTTC. Translated, it gives CASSFAQGPANEQFF.

The rearrangement links TRBV15 to TRBJ2-7, with D possibly matching TRBD2 (6 bases). There are 14 residues in the CDR3. Germline-derived CDR1 and CDR2 are LNHNV and YYDKDF (reference sequence). Trimming removed 4 bases from V and 0 bases from J, with 10 bases in between. DNA for the CDR3: TGTGCCACCAGCACAGGACTAACCTCCTACGAGCAGTACTTC. Translation: CATSTGLTSYEQYF.

The chain carries TRBV4-2 and TRBJ1-1; 7 bases fit TRBD1. Trimming took 0 bases from V and 3 from J; bases not matched to a gene: 10. The CDR3 runs 17 residues. Germline V lookup: CDR1 LGHNA, CDR2 YNFKEQ. CDR3: CASSQDRADRADTEAFF. CDR3 nucleotide sequence: TGTGCCAGCAGCCAAGATAGGGCAGACAGGGCTGACACTGAAGCTTTCTTT.

This rearrangement joins TRBV3-1 (or the pseudogene TRBV3-2) to TRBJ2-7; 8 positions agree with TRBD2. The V and J ends lost 1 base and 5 bases, in that order; junction bases with no gene match: 10. The germline V gene encodes CDR1 LGHDT and CDR2 YNNKEL (reference sequence). The length of the CDR3 is 16 residues. The chain's CDR3 is CASSQASSGSQDEQYF. In DNA, the CDR3 is TGTGCCAGCAGCCAAGCCTCAAGCGGGAGTCAAGACGAGCAGTACTTC.

This clone was detected only once. The chain joins TRBV30 to TRBJ2-2; 15 bases align to TRBD2. Germline loops: CDR1 GTSNPN, CDR2 SVGIG (reference sequence). V gave up 1 base and J gave up 0 bases; unmatched junction bases: 6. The CDR3 runs 19 residues. The CDR3 region has the DNA TGTGCCTGGAGTGCCACGGGACTAGCGGGGGGATCGAACACCGGGGAGCTGTTTTTT. Its protein is CAWSATGLAGGSNTGELFF. The variable domain in full, completed from reference TRBV30 and TRBJ2-2, reads SQTIHQWPATLVQPVGSPLSLECTVEGTSNPNLYWYRQAAGRGLQLLFYSVGIGQISSEVPQNLSASRPQDRQFILSSKKLLLSDSGFYLCAWSATGLAGGSNTGELFFGEGSRLTVL.

The chain recombines TRBV6-5 with TRBJ2-2; D is possibly TRBD1 (6 bases). CDR1 is MNHEY and CDR2 is SVGAGI in the germline V gene. This CDR3 has 15 residues. V lost 6 bases and J lost 6, with 17 bases in between. Here the CDR3 reads CASRPQGKGPGELFF. The CDR3 region has the DNA TGTGCCAGCAGACCCCAGGGGAAAGGACCCGGGGAGCTGTTTTTT.

This rearrangement joins TRBV4-1 to TRBJ2-2; 7 bases align to TRBD2. CDR3 length: 16 amino acids. The germline V gene encodes CDR1 MGHRA and CDR2 YSYEKL. The V gene end was trimmed by 10 bases and the J gene end by 5 bases; junction bases not matched to a gene: 16. As DNA, the CDR3 is TGCGCCACTCGCGGAGGGGCGGGAGCAGGGACCGGGGAGCTGTTTTTT. Translating gives CATRGGAGAGTGELFF.

The chain joins TRBV27 to TRBJ2-3; D is unresolved. Deletions cut 3 bases from V and 3 bases from J, with 7 bases between. This CDR3 contains 13 residues. Germline CDR1 is MNHEY and CDR2 is SMNVEV (reference sequence). For the CDR3, the DNA is TGTGCCAGCAGTTTCAAGGAGACAGATACGCAGTATTTT. Its protein is CASSFKETDTQYF.

This clone has just one count. The chain links TRBV30 to TRBJ1-4, with TRBD1 as a possible D gene (5 bases). The germline CDR1 and CDR2 sequences are GTSNPN and SVGIG (reference sequence). The CDR3 length is 12 residues. V was clipped by 0 bases and J by 7 bases, with 6 bases between them. The CDR3 DNA is TGTGCCTGGAGTGTAGGGGTTGAAAAACTGTTTTTT. Its translation is CAWSVGVEKLFF.